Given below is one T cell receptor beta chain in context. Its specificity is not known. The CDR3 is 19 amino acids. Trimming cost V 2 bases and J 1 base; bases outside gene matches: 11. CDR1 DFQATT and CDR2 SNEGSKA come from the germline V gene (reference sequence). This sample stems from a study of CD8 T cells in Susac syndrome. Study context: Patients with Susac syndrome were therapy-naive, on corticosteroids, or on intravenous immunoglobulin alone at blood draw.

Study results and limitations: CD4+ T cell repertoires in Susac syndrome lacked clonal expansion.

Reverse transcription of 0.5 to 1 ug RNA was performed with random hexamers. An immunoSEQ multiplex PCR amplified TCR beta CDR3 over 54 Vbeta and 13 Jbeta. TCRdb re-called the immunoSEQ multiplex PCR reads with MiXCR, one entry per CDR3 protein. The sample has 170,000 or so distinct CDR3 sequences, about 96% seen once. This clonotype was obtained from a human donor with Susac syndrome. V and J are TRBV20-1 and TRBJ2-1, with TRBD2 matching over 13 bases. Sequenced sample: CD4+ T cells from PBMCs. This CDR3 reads CSARNPQGTSGVSYNEQFF. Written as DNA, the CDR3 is TGCAGTGCTAGAAACCCCCAAGGGACTAGCGGGGTATCCTACAATGAGCAGTTCTTC.